The 20 T cell receptor beta chains below were found in one sample sequenced in a study of PD-1 blockade in classical Hodgkin lymphoma (dated by TCRdb to the early 2020s). Per the publication, the time point label means: cycle 4 day 1 (C4D1), after five to seven weeks of nivolumab. Every trial patient had relapsed following autologous stem cell transplantation, and prior brentuximab vedotin exposure was what differed among cohorts A, B and C. The library was obtained by the immunoSEQ multiplex PCR assay. TCRdb obtained this table from immuneACCESS and retained in-frame rearrangements with V and J assigned. These tables miss some clones; where compared with another copy, unresolved V genes account for less than half of the shortfall, and the remainder is unexplained. The sample records tens of thousands of clones, approximately 89% of which are singletons. The ten largest clones add up to about 6.7% of the sample.

The sequences come from peripheral blood mononuclear cells (PBMCs), collected before the fourth cycle of nivolumab. The receptors originated from a human donor with classical Hodgkin lymphoma.

The rearrangement joins TRBV28 to TRBJ2-4; D is perhaps TRBD2 (7 bases). The V gene lost 9 bases and the J gene lost 5 bases, with 17 bases spanning the gap. From germline, CDR1 is MDHEN and CDR2 SYDVKM. The CDR3 runs 14 residues. The CDR3 bases are TGTGCCAGTTGGGGGGGGGCCGATGAAAACATTCAGTACTTC. Its protein product is CASWGGADENIQYF.

The chain combines TRBV2 with TRBJ1-4; D is unresolved. Deletions cut 5 bases from V and 0 bases from J, with 13 bases between. Germline CDR1 reads SNHLY; CDR2 reads FYNNEI. This CDR3 has 16 amino acids. As DNA, the CDR3 is TGTGCCAGCAGTCCGGATAGGGTTGCAACTAATGAAAAACTGTTTTTT. It encodes CASSPDRVATNEKLFF.

The chain uses TRBV6-5 and TRBJ1-3; no clear D gene. CDR3 size: 13 residues. Germline lookup yields CDR1 MNHEY and CDR2 SVGAGI. The V end was cut by 6 bases, the J end by 2 bases, with 8 bases between. CDR3 sequence reads: CASRGQAGNTIYF. In nucleotides, the CDR3 is TGTGCCAGCAGAGGTCAGGCTGGAAACACCATATATTTT.

The V call is TRBV10-2, the J call TRBJ2-5; a possible D gene is TRBD1 (5 bases). V lost 3 bases and J lost 4, with 15 bases in between. This CDR3 has 15 residues. Germline V lookup: CDR1 WSHSY, CDR2 SAAADI. This CDR3 is CASSDSDKYGETQYF. CDR3 DNA sequence: TGCGCCAGCAGTGATTCGGACAAGTACGGAGAGACCCAGTACTTC.

The DNA for the CDR3 is TGTGCCAGCAGTCAGCAACAAGCGGGCGGCTACACCTTC. Translation: CASSQQQAGGYTF. V and J are TRBV7-9 and TRBJ1-2; no reliable D call. The V end lost 6 bases, the J end lost 8 bases, and 16 bases lay between the germline ends. Germline CDR1 SEHNR, CDR2 FQNEAQ (reference sequence). The CDR3 extends over 13 amino acids.

The genes are TRBV6-1 and TRBJ1-5; D is undetermined. In germline, CDR1 is MNHNS, CDR2 SASEGT. The CDR3 has 16 amino acids. V was shortened by 3 bases and J by 1 base, with 13 bases between the two germline ends. CDR3 protein: CASSDAVYGSNQPQHF. The CDR3 coding sequence is TGTGCCAGCAGTGACGCGGTCTACGGGAGCAATCAGCCCCAGCATTTT.

The chain is built from TRBV2 and TRBJ2-7; TRBD2 aligns across 8 bases. V shed 6 bases, J shed 2 bases, and the junction held 6 bases outside the gene matches. The CDR3 is made up of 14 amino acids. Germline CDR1 is SNHLY and CDR2 is FYNNEI. The CDR3 loop reads CASSGGGEAYEQYF. Here the CDR3 DNA reads TGTGCCAGCAGCGGGGGGGGAGAGGCCTACGAGCAGTACTTC.

This chain joins TRBV7-8 and TRBJ2-1, with 7 bases lining up with TRBD1. This CDR3 is built from 13 residues. Trimming took 2 bases from V and 7 from J; bases not matched to a gene: 2. Germline V gene lookup returns CDR1 SGHVS and CDR2 FQNEAQ. CDR3 in DNA: TGTGCCAGCAGCTTACTACAGGGGAATGAGCAGTTCTTC. This encodes CASSLLQGNEQFF.

This clone was observed a handful of times. This sequence joins TRBV29-1 and TRBJ2-6, with D unclear. Per germline, CDR1 SQVTM and CDR2 ANQGSEA. Trimming took off 3 bases at V and 0 bases at J, with 6 bases between the two ends. The CDR3 totals 14 residues. The CDR3 DNA reads TGCAGCGTTGATATCAGCTCTGGGGCCAACGTCCTGACTTTC. Protein product: CSVDISSGANVLTF.

The chain combines TRBV27 with TRBJ1-1; TRBD1 matches at 9 bases. Looked up from germline, CDR1 is MNHEY and CDR2 is SMNVEV (reference sequence). The ends lost 6 bases at V and 7 bases at J; junction bases unmatched: 9. This CDR3 comprises 14 residues. CDR3 coding DNA: TGTGCCAGCAGCCCCAGTTGGGGACAGGGTGAAGCTTTCTTT. This sequence encodes CASSPSWGQGEAFF.

This sequence joins TRBV10-3 and TRBJ2-3; D is perhaps TRBD2 (6 bases). The length of the CDR3 is 15 residues. The V end lost 6 bases, the J end lost 0 bases, and 13 bases lay between the germline ends. The V gene's germline CDR1 is ENHRY and CDR2 SYGVKD. DNA of the CDR3: TGTGCCATCAGGAAAGAGGGAGGAAGCACAGATACGCAGTATTTT. Translated, it gives CAIRKEGGSTDTQYF.

This clone was seen a handful of times. The V and J genes are TRBV12-5 and TRBJ2-3, with no clear D. The germline V and J ends were trimmed by 2 bases and 8 bases, with 11 bases remaining between them. The length of the CDR3 is 13 residues. CDR1 is LGHNT, CDR2 FRNRAP, per germline. CDR3 sequence: CASGLYNQVTQYF. CDR3 bases: TGTGCTAGTGGTTTGTACAATCAGGTTACGCAGTATTTT.

The chain is built from TRBV28 and TRBJ2-3, with D perhaps matching TRBD2 (6 bases). The CDR3 is 15 residues long. CDR1 is MDHEN and CDR2 is SYDVKM in the germline V gene. V shed 3 bases and J shed 4 bases, with 14 bases lying between them. CDR3 region: CASSFGGMGADTQYF. In DNA form, the CDR3 reads TGTGCCAGCAGTTTCGGCGGGATGGGCGCAGATACGCAGTATTTT.

The table lists this clone with a count of one. This chain uses TRBV2 with TRBJ2-5; D uncertain. The CDR3 sequence is 12 residues long. The ends were cut back, 3 bases at V and 2 bases at J, with 4 bases in the middle. Germline V lookup: CDR1 SNHLY, CDR2 FYNNEI. For the CDR3, the DNA is TGTGCCAGCAGTGACCAGCAAGAGACCCAGTACTTC. This translates into CASSDQQETQYF.

This rearrangement joins TRBV7-2 to TRBJ2-3; D perhaps matches TRBD1 (6 bases). Trimming cost V 0 bases and J 5 bases, with 15 bases left between them. Germline CDR1 and CDR2: SGHTA and FQGNSA. The CDR3 runs to 16 residues. CDR3 nucleotide sequence: TGTGCCAGCAGCTTAGCGAACTTAGGGGGTGTAGATACGCAGTATTTT. It yields the protein CASSLANLGGVDTQYF.

The chain has TRBV18 and TRBJ2-7, with D unresolved. The germline CDR1 and CDR2 sequences are KGHSH and LQKENI. The CDR3 loop spans 14 amino acids. Trimming cost V 3 bases and J 3 bases, with 12 bases left between them. This chain's CDR3 is CASSPWDRVYEQYF. CDR3 coding DNA: TGTGCCAGCTCACCTTGGGATCGGGTCTACGAGCAGTACTTC.

The V gene is TRBV27, the J gene TRBJ2-5; 11 bases fit TRBD2. The V gene's germline CDR1 is MNHEY and CDR2 SMNVEV (reference sequence). Trimming took 2 bases from V and 4 from J; bases not matched to a gene: 6. The CDR3 is 16 amino acids. CDR3 sequence reads: CASSLSLAGGRETQYF. In DNA form, the CDR3 reads TGTGCCAGCAGTTTAAGCCTAGCGGGAGGACGAGAGACCCAGTACTTC.

The genes are TRBV6-4 and TRBJ2-1, with D possibly matching TRBD1 (6 bases). Germline values: CDR1 MRHNA, CDR2 SNTAGT. The CDR3 runs 13 residues. V shed 5 bases and J shed 7 bases, with 12 bases lying between them. CDR3 sequence: CASSISGENEQFF. CDR3 DNA sequence: TGTGCCAGCAGTATCTCAGGGGAGAATGAGCAGTTCTTC.

This clone was seen only once. V is TRBV28 and J is TRBJ1-1; possible D gene TRBD1, 5 bases. The CDR3 consists of 15 residues. Trimming stripped 6 bases from V and 5 bases from J, with 19 bases between. In germline, CDR1 is MDHEN, CDR2 SYDVKM. The CDR3 region is CASRPRDLITTEAFF. The CDR3 nucleotides read TGTGCCAGCAGACCCAGGGACCTCATAACGACTGAAGCTTTCTTT.

This clone was recorded only once. The genes are TRBV5-6 and TRBJ2-1; 12 bases fit TRBD2. Germline assignment: CDR1 SGHDT and CDR2 YYEEEE. Trimming at V came to 3 bases and at J to 3 bases, leaving 10 bases not matched to a gene. The CDR3 is made up of 18 amino acids. The CDR3 DNA reads TGTGCCAGCAGCTCGACTAGCGGGAGTCGGGTTATCTACAATGAGCAGTTCTTC. Translation: CASSSTSGSRVIYNEQFF.